The present T cell receptor beta chain was sequenced within a study of blood T cell repertoires in COVID-19. Background on the study: Researchers got acute and convalescent COVID-19 samples from the United States, Italy and Spain. Sources were T cells, B-cell-depleted T cells, or PBMCs; the material itself was cDNA or gDNA.

Assay used: immunoSEQ multiplex PCR; TCRdb lists only in-frame clones, some missing. The sample contains a few hundred thousand clones, around 85% of which appear only once. CDR1 and CDR2 from the germline V gene are SGHDT and YYEEEE. V dropped 4 bases and J dropped 8 bases, with 18 bases sitting between them. The CDR3 length is 14 residues. The Seattle site enrolled patients during active infection and followed them longitudinally. The sequencing input was peripheral blood. The gene calls are TRBV5-6 and TRBJ1-2, with a weak D call TRBD1 (6 bases). The source of this sequence is a human donor with COVID-19, enrolled during active disease. The donor label of this sample is uncertain. CDR3 in amino acids: CASSPVRGAWGYTF. The CDR3 DNA follows: TGTGCCAGCAGCCCCGTCCGGGGGGCTTGGGGCTACACCTTC. Variable domain in full (rest from reference TRBV5-6 and TRBJ1-2): DAGVTQSPTHLIKTRGQQVTLRCSPKSGHDTVSWYQQALGQGPQFIFQYYEEEERQRGNFPDRFSGHQFPNYSSELNVNALLLGDSALYLCASSPVRGAWGYTFGSGTRLTVV.